The subject of this entry is one T cell receptor (beta chain). Extraction and reverse transcription of RNA yielded cDNA as the sequencing template. The method was immunoSEQ multiplex PCR; TCRdb's version includes in-frame clones alone and lacks a portion of them. Altogether hundreds of thousands of clones are present, under 70% being singletons, with the ten largest covering around 1.2%. This specimen comes from a study of CD8+ T cells in alopecia areata. Treatment defined: oral pan-JAK inhibitor, 5-10 mg twice daily. The CDR3 contains 13 residues. The V gene lost 4 bases and the J gene lost 6 bases, with 13 bases spanning the gap. CDR1 and CDR2 from the germline V gene are SNHLY and FYNNEI.

The TCR was taken from a human donor with alopecia areata. The sample in question was CD4+ T cells sorted from blood, obtained at approximately week 45, from a patient treated with tofacitinib. The chain is built from TRBV2 and TRBJ2-7; D might be TRBD1 (6 bases). The CDR3, as DNA: TGTGCCAGCAGTGTTTCAGGGGATCTCGAGCAGTACTTC. Its translation: CASSVSGDLEQYF.